A single sample is the source of the 6 T cell receptor beta chains below, sequenced in a study of blood T cell repertoires in COVID-19. Clones were sequenced by immunoSEQ multiplex PCR, and TCRdb holds only the in-frame ones, with some missing. There are 250,000 or so clones in the sample; approximately 84% occur only once, and more than 4% lies in the top ten. Sequenced material: peripheral blood. Receptor source: a man aged 45-65 years with acute or convalescent COVID-19.

This clone has just a few counts. This chain uses TRBV28 with TRBJ2-7; no clear D gene. Trimming took off 5 bases at V and 2 bases at J, with 10 bases between the two ends. The CDR3 totals 13 residues. The germline gives CDR1 MDHEN, CDR2 SYDVKM. The CDR3 is CASSPTSTYEQYF. The CDR3 bases are TGTGCCAGCAGTCCGACATCCACCTACGAGCAGTACTTC.

The chain couples TRBV5-1 to TRBJ2-5; tentative D call: TRBD2 (6 bases). The germline gives CDR1 SGHRS, CDR2 YFSETQ. The V end lost 0 bases, the J end lost 2 bases, and 14 bases lay between the germline ends. The CDR3 totals 16 residues. In DNA, the CDR3 is TGCGCCAGCAGCTTGGGCGGGGCCGGAGGGCAAGAGACCCAGTACTTC. It yields the protein CASSLGGAGGQETQYF.

The V gene is TRBV6-4, the J gene TRBJ1-1, with unresolved D. Trimming removed 4 bases from V and 1 base from J, with 7 bases in between. Germline V gene sequence: CDR1 MRHNA, CDR2 SNTAGT. The CDR3 length is 13 residues. The DNA for the CDR3 is TGTGCCAGCAGTGTGGAGAGGAACACTGAAGCTTTCTTT. Translating it yields CASSVERNTEAFF.

This rearrangement joins TRBV6-6 to TRBJ2-1; 7 positions agree with TRBD1. CDR3 length: 14 residues. J gave up 6 bases and V 4 bases, and 6 bases lay outside the gene matches. Germline V gene lookup returns CDR1 MNHNY and CDR2 SVGAGI (reference sequence). The DNA of the CDR3 is TGTGCCAGCAGTTCCCTTACAGGGGCCAATGAGCAGTTCTTC. Translated: CASSSLTGANEQFF.

This rearrangement joins TRBV29-1 to TRBJ2-5; no firm D call. CDR3 size: 13 residues. V was trimmed by 3 bases and J by 2 bases, leaving 10 bases between them. Looked up from germline, CDR1 is SQVTM and CDR2 is ANQGSEA. The CDR3 DNA follows: TGCAGCGTTGATAAGATCAGACAAGAGACCCAGTACTTC. Protein: CSVDKIRQETQYF.

The rearrangement uses TRBV6-5 and TRBJ2-4; D may be TRBD1 (6 bases). CDR3 length equals 15 residues. Germline values: CDR1 MNHEY, CDR2 SVGAGI. V gave up 8 bases and J gave up 8 bases, with 22 bases separating them. In DNA form, the CDR3 reads TGTGCCAGCGGGGTAACGGGACAACCCCGGGACATTCAGTACTTC. The encoded protein is CASGVTGQPRDIQYF.